Detailed here is one T cell receptor beta chain. Original processing methods: Quantification of nucleated cells was approximated via reference gene primer amplification. Produced via immunoSEQ multiplex PCR; TCRdb's table is partial and in-frame only. From that table come the V and J calls and clone size; the DNA was used to work out D and trimming. The sample records about 63,000 clones, approximately 78% being singletons. The data stem from a study of blood T cell repertoires in COVID-19. Study in general: Researchers got acute and convalescent COVID-19 samples from the United States, Italy and Spain. The cDNA or gDNA used as material had been derived from T cells, B-cell-depleted T cells, or PBMCs.

Between the trimmed V and J ends, which lost 0 bases and 0 bases, there was a span of 11 bases. The CDR3 consists of 15 residues. Germline CDR1 is SQVTM and CDR2 is ANQGSEA. The Seattle patients, enrolled during active infection, were followed longitudinally. Sequencing input: peripheral blood. This sequence was found in a man aged 60-69 years with COVID-19, enrolled during active disease. V is TRBV29-1 and J is TRBJ1-1; possible D gene TRBD1, 5 bases. The CDR3 loop is CSVEDLGQLNTEAFF. Here the CDR3 DNA reads TGCAGCGTTGAAGATTTGGGGCAGCTGAACACTGAAGCTTTCTTT.